A single sample is the source of the 26 T cell receptor beta chains below, sequenced in a study of CD8+CD57+ T cells in acquired aplastic anemia. The template used for profiling TCR beta VDJ and CDR3 was genomic DNA. TCRdb independently ran MiXCR on the reads; one entry per CDR3 protein. Altogether a few hundred thousand distinct CDR3 sequences are present, over 60% being singletons, with the ten largest covering around 28%. The specimen sequenced was sorted CD4+, CD8+, or CD8+CD57+ T cells (not recorded which) from PBMCs. These receptors were taken from a human donor in good health.

In its sample, this clonotype was seen a few times. The chain has TRBV29-1 and TRBJ2-7; 8 bases match TRBD1. The trim removed 4 bases at V and 4 bases at J, leaving 3 bases unmatched. From germline, CDR1 is SQVTM and CDR2 ANQGSEA. This CDR3 comprises 12 residues. CDR3 residues: CSVGTGRYEQYF. The CDR3 nucleotides are TGCAGCGTTGGGACAGGGCGATACGAGCAGTACTTC.

This chain links TRBV5-1 with TRBJ1-6; 8 bases line up with TRBD1. The V gene end was trimmed by 0 bases and the J gene end by 6 bases; junction bases not matched to a gene: 5. This CDR3 is 16 amino acids long. Per the germline V gene, CDR1 is SGHRS and CDR2 is YFSETQ. CDR3 amino acids: CASSLVGTGPNSPLHF. DNA of the CDR3: TGCGCCAGCAGCTTGGTAGGGACAGGACCTAATTCACCCCTCCACTTT.

At least ten counts were recorded for this clonotype. This rearrangement joins TRBV19 to TRBJ2-3, with D perhaps TRBD1 (6 bases). CDR3 size: 13 residues. Germline lookup yields CDR1 LNHDA and CDR2 SQIVND (reference sequence). V was shortened by 5 bases and J by 3 bases, with 9 bases between the two germline ends. The CDR3 loop reads CASSYRATDTQYF. The CDR3 DNA reads TGTGCCAGTAGTTACAGGGCTACAGATACGCAGTATTTT.

The chain has TRBV29-1 and TRBJ2-2; D gene uncertain. The CDR3 contains 16 residues. Germline V gives CDR1 SQVTM, CDR2 ANQGSEA. Trimming left V 5 bases short and J 3 bases short, with 19 bases between. Here the CDR3 DNA reads TGCAGCGTTATCCCATTTTGGTCACTACACACCGGGGAGCTGTTTTTT. Its protein is CSVIPFWSLHTGELFF.

This clonotype was seen many times. Its ends do not fully match the called genes, so a read error is possible. The chain employs TRBV7-9 and TRBJ2-7; 11 nucleotides agree with TRBD2. Germline lookup yields CDR1 SEHNR and CDR2 FQNEAQ (reference sequence). There are 17 residues in the CDR3. CDR3 sequence reads: CASSLAGGGVRFYEQYF. CDR3 nucleotides: TGTGCCAGCAGCCTAGCGGGGGGCGGGGTTCGTTTCTACGAGCAGTACTTC.

The chain employs TRBV20-1 and TRBJ1-6; D is possibly TRBD1 (5 bases). The CDR3 consists of 14 residues. Per germline, CDR1 DFQATT and CDR2 SNEGSKA (reference sequence). V dropped 0 bases and J dropped 9 bases, with 12 bases sitting between them. Here the CDR3 reads CSARDSGDFSPLHF. The CDR3, as DNA: TGCAGTGCTAGAGATTCGGGGGATTTTTCACCCCTCCACTTT.

The chain recombines TRBV20-1 with TRBJ2-7; D not resolved. With the DNA end fitting TRBJ2-1 better, the J assignment may be wrong. Per the germline V gene, CDR1 is DFQATT and CDR2 is SNEGSKA (reference sequence). The CDR3 runs to 16 residues. CDR3 DNA sequence: TGCAGTGCTAGCACTATACAGAAGTCTACGTACAATGAGCAGTTCTTC. Encoded protein: CSASTIQKSTYNEQFF.

The chain combines TRBV7-2 with TRBJ2-3, with TRBD1 matching 8 bases. The CDR3 consists of 18 residues. J gave up 2 bases and V 5 bases, and 15 bases lay outside the gene matches. Germline assignment: CDR1 SGHTA and CDR2 FQGNSA. CDR3 DNA sequence: TGTGCCAGCAGCCCTGGACAGGGCGCCGGGGAGCACACAGATACGCAGTATTTT. Amino acids: CASSPGQGAGEHTDTQYF.

The J gene is TRBJ2-3, the V gene TRBV19; D is possibly TRBD2 (6 bases). V was pared by 7 bases and J by 4 bases, with 9 bases between. This CDR3 is 12 amino acids long. Germline lookup yields CDR1 LNHDA and CDR2 SQIVND (reference sequence). The CDR3 DNA reads TGTGCCAGTACGGGGGAGCCAGATACGCAGTATTTT. Protein sequence: CASTGEPDTQYF.

V is TRBV7-2 and J is TRBJ2-1, with D unclear. The CDR3 totals 12 residues. Germline assignment: CDR1 SGHTA and CDR2 FQGNSA. The V end lost 4 bases, the J end lost 1 base, and 2 bases lay between the germline ends. The CDR3 is CASSWSYNEQFF. CDR3 DNA: TGTGCCAGCAGCTGGTCCTACAATGAGCAGTTCTTC.

This clonotype appeared a single time. This rearrangement joins TRBV9 to TRBJ2-1; unclear D gene. Germline lookup yields CDR1 SGDLS and CDR2 YYNGEE. Trimming pared 0 bases from V and 0 bases from J, leaving 4 bases between. The CDR3 covers 14 residues. CDR3 sequence: CASSVDVSYNEQFF. The CDR3 DNA is TGTGCCAGCAGCGTAGATGTCTCCTACAATGAGCAGTTCTTC.

This clonotype was detected ten times or more. The chain carries TRBV5-8 and TRBJ2-2; D ambiguous. With 4 bases removed from V and 0 bases from J, the gap between germline ends came to 7 bases. This CDR3 spans 14 amino acids. Germline V CDR1 and CDR2: SGHTS, YDEGEE. The CDR3 nucleotides are TGTGCCAGCAGCCCGATCGCGAACACCGGGGAGCTGTTTTTT. This gives the protein CASSPIANTGELFF.

This sequence joins TRBV20-1 and TRBJ2-3, with 11 bases lining up with TRBD2. The CDR3 is 17 residues long. Germline V gene lookup returns CDR1 DFQATT and CDR2 SNEGSKA (reference sequence). J gave up 1 base and V 2 bases, and 8 bases lay outside the gene matches. CDR3 bases: TGCAGTGCTAGAACGCCGGGACTAGCGGAGCGCACAGATACGCAGTATTTT. Amino acids: CSARTPGLAERTDTQYF.

This clonotype was seen only once. V gene TRBV20-1 combines with J gene TRBJ2-2, with no clear D. The CDR3 runs to 13 residues. V lost 4 bases, J lost 1 base, and 7 bases lay in between. Germline CDR1 reads DFQATT; CDR2 reads SNEGSKA (reference sequence). The CDR3 DNA follows: TGCAGTGCTACTACAGTGAACACCGGGGAGCTGTTTTTT. Translated, it gives CSATTVNTGELFF.

The chain has TRBV24-1 and TRBJ2-7; weak D call: TRBD1 (5 bases). Trimming removed 3 bases at V and 9 bases at J, with 17 bases between. The germline V gene has CDR1 KGHDR and CDR2 SFDVKD. CDR3 size: 14 residues. CDR3 loop: CATSDPNDSFGQYF. The CDR3 DNA follows: TGTGCCACCAGTGATCCAAATGACAGTTTCGGGCAGTACTTC.

J is TRBJ2-1 and V is TRBV25-1, with 13 bases aligning to TRBD2. Germline V gene sequence: CDR1 MGHDK, CDR2 SYGVNS. This CDR3 comprises 16 residues. The V and J ends lost 4 bases and 8 bases, in that order; junction bases with no gene match: 8. The CDR3 DNA sequence: TGTGCCAGCAGTGTCATTGGGACTAGCGGGAACTATGAGCAGTTCTTC. Translation: CASSVIGTSGNYEQFF.

V and J are TRBV2 and TRBJ2-1, with a tentative D call TRBD1 (6 bases). This CDR3 has 15 amino acids. Germline CDR1 is SNHLY and CDR2 is FYNNEI. V dropped 6 bases and J dropped 0 bases, with 12 bases sitting between them. The CDR3 DNA follows: TGTGCCAGCAGCCCATTACAGGGCTCCTACAATGAGCAGTTCTTC. Protein: CASSPLQGSYNEQFF.

The CDR3 sequence is CASSIGYQETQYF. As DNA, the CDR3 is TGTGCCAGTAGTATAGGCTACCAAGAGACCCAGTACTTC. This rearrangement joins TRBV19 to TRBJ2-5; D not resolved. The CDR3 is 13 residues long. Germline assignment: CDR1 LNHDA and CDR2 SQIVND (reference sequence). V shed 1 base and J shed 0 bases, with 3 bases lying between them.

The chain uses TRBV24-1 and TRBJ2-5; 8 nucleotides line up with TRBD1. The ends lost 4 bases at V and 5 bases at J; junction bases unmatched: 5. The CDR3 covers 14 residues. Germline V gene sequence: CDR1 KGHDR, CDR2 SFDVKD. This CDR3 is CATSDSHRGETQYF. In DNA form, the CDR3 reads TGTGCCACCAGTGACTCACACAGGGGGGAGACCCAGTACTTC.

As concerns this clonotype: The junction departs from germline at one end; a sequencing error may be responsible. The V call is TRBV5-8, the J call TRBJ2-2; no reliable D call. Germline V CDR1 and CDR2: SGHTS, YDEGEE. The CDR3 is 15 residues long. The CDR3 region is CASMLPEGMVGELFF. Written as DNA, the CDR3 is TGCGCCAGCATGCTCCCCGAAGGGATGGTCGGGGAGCTGTTTTTT.

V usage is TRBV5-1 and J usage is TRBJ2-7, with TRBD2 as a possible D gene (5 bases). The CDR3 totals 15 residues. Germline V gene data show CDR1 as SGHRS and CDR2 as YFSETQ. V lost 4 bases to trimming and J lost 0 bases, with 14 bases between them. The CDR3 nucleotides are TGCGCCAGCAGCACTGGACTGCGGAGCTCCTACGAGCAGTACTTC. This encodes CASSTGLRSSYEQYF. The complete variable domain, with remaining parts taken from reference TRBV5-1 and TRBJ2-7, reads KAGVTQTPRYLIKTRGQQVTLSCSPISGHRSVSWYQQTPGQGLQFLFEYFSETQRNKGNFPGRFSGRQFSNSRSEMNVSTLELGDSALYLCASSTGLRSSYEQYFGPGTRLTVT.

V and J are TRBV7-9 and TRBJ1-6, with 11 bases matching TRBD1. V trimming: 4 bases; J trimming: 1 base; junction bases outside the gene matches: 9. The germline gives CDR1 SEHNR, CDR2 FQNEAQ (reference sequence). This CDR3 has 19 amino acids. The CDR3 bases are TGTGCCAGCAGCTCACCACCCGGGACAGGGGGATCCTATAATTCACCCCTCCACTTT. Translating it yields CASSSPPGTGGSYNSPLHF.

The V gene is TRBV9, the J gene TRBJ1-2; D call uncertain. V lost 3 bases and J 5 bases, leaving 17 bases between the germline ends. The V gene's germline CDR1 is SGDLS and CDR2 YYNGEE. The length of the CDR3 is 15 residues. For the CDR3, the DNA is TGTGCCAGCAGCGCTCCCGACACCATGGAATATGGCTACACCTTC. Amino acid sequence: CASSAPDTMEYGYTF.

The chain carries TRBV19 and TRBJ1-1; no clear D gene. V dropped 0 bases and J dropped 4 bases, with 12 bases sitting between them. The CDR3 consists of 15 residues. Germline assignment: CDR1 LNHDA and CDR2 SQIVND (reference sequence). The CDR3 region has the DNA TGTGCCAGTAGTATAGACAGTGTATCAGGCACTGAAGCTTTCTTT. This codes for CASSIDSVSGTEAFF.

This clonotype was seen ten or more times. The CDR3 region is CASSLVVGDIQYF. For the CDR3, the DNA is TGCGCCAGCAGCTTGGTTGTTGGGGACATTCAGTACTTC. The chain employs TRBV5-1 and TRBJ2-4, with no clear D. Trimming left V 0 bases short and J 8 bases short, with 9 bases between. The length of the CDR3 is 13 residues. Germline V gene data show CDR1 as SGHRS and CDR2 as YFSETQ.

The gene calls are TRBV20-1 and TRBJ2-7; possibly TRBD2 for D (6 bases). Trimming removed 2 bases from V and 6 bases from J, with 26 bases in between. Germline V gene lookup returns CDR1 DFQATT and CDR2 SNEGSKA (reference sequence). The CDR3 has 17 residues. The CDR3 loop reads CSARPLSGQGNPLEQYF. In nucleotides, the CDR3 is TGCAGTGCTAGACCTCTCAGCGGGCAGGGTAATCCCCTCGAGCAGTACTTC.